This TCR beta chain was documented in a study of radiation and T cells in renal cell carcinoma. This sample's time point: blood 4 weeks post-SBRT, at nephrectomy. Treatment: 15 Gy SBRT to primary tumor, nephrectomy 4 weeks later. Nephrectomy followed 15 Gy stereotactic body radiation by 4 weeks. Blood was sampled at baseline, 2 weeks and 4 weeks after SBRT. Some clones are missing from TCRdb's copy, which holds only in-frame ones; the method was immunoSEQ multiplex PCR. The sample has around 29,000 clones, more than 65% seen once; the top ten hold around a third. Study findings and constraints: From baseline, blood top tumor clonotypes peaked at 2 weeks post-radiation.

With regard to this clone: The antigen is undetermined.

This CDR3 is built from 12 residues. Germline V gene lookup returns CDR1 LNHDA and CDR2 SQIVND (reference sequence). Losses at the gene ends were 6 bases for V and 8 bases for J; bases not matched to a gene: 5. The material was blood, obtained from a patient whose treatment included radiotherapy and nephrectomy. This chain uses TRBV19 with TRBJ1-2; 8 nucleotides match TRBD1. The sequence came from a man aged 60-69 years with renal cell carcinoma. CDR3 coding DNA: TGTGCCAGTAGCTTCACAGGGGGAGGCTACACCTTC. This translates into CASSFTGGGYTF. Full variable domain (remainder filled in from reference TRBV19 and TRBJ1-2): DGGITQSPKYLFRKEGQNVTLSCEQNLNHDAMYWYRQDPGQGLRLIYYSQIVNDFQKGDIAEGYSVSREKKESFPLTVTSAQKNPTAFYLCASSFTGGGYTFGSGTRLTVV.